The 24 T cell receptor gamma chains reported below all come from one sample, sequenced in a study of gamma delta lymphoproliferative disorders and STAT genes. TCRdb ran CATT on the multiplex PCR reads. The sample yields 4,000 to 5,000 gamma-chain clones, about 7.5% seen once. PBMCs from patients and controls supplied the genomic DNA for sequencing. The specimen sequenced was blood. The receptors were sampled from a human donor in good health.

This clone is categorized as medium-sized. The germline gene is not matched at one end of the junction; a read error may be the cause. The V and J genes are TRGV10 and TRGJ1 or TRGJ2. The J gene was missing in TCRdb and was found by matching the end of the DNA to germline. TRGV10 is reported as an ORF; its role is uncertain. The CDR3 covers 15 residues. CDR3 sequence reads: CAAWDSVRNCYKKLF. CDR3 nucleotides: TGTGCTGCGTGGGATTCGGTGAGGAATTGTTATAAGAAACTCTTT.

This clone is deemed medium-sized. This chain connects TRGV2 to TRGJP1. The J gene was not available in TCRdb and was assigned here by matching the DNA to germline segments. Unmatched junction bases numbered 11, after V lost 0 bases and J lost 1 base. CDR3 length: 18 amino acids. From germline, CDR1 is EGSNGY and CDR2 YDSYNSKV. In DNA form, the CDR3 reads TGTGCCACCTGGGACGGGCAATCGGGTGGTACCACTGGTTGGTTCAAGATATTT. This translates into CATWDGQSGGTTGWFKIF.

By share, this clone counts as medium-sized. The same CDR3 also results from other DNA sequences found in this sample. The chain employs TRGV4 and TRGJ1 or TRGJ2. The J gene was not available in TCRdb and was assigned here by matching the DNA to germline segments. The CDR3 sequence is 12 residues long. V was clipped by 0 bases and J by 5 bases; unmatched bases: 1. CDR1 is EGSTGY, CDR2 YDSYTSSV, per germline. The CDR3 is CATWDGDYKKLF. CDR3 nucleotides: TGTGCCACCTGGGATGGGGATTATAAGAAACTCTTT.

In this sample, this clone turned up a few times. Here the CDR3 DNA reads TGTGCCACCTGGGACAGGGGTTATTATTATAAGAAACTCTTT. Translated, it gives CATWDRGYYYKKLF. The chain joins TRGV5 to TRGJ1 or TRGJ2. TCRdb carries no J gene annotation; the J gene was assigned here by matching the DNA with germline. This CDR3 contains 14 residues. V lost 0 bases, J lost 2 bases, and 4 bases stayed unmatched. Per the germline V gene, CDR1 is VINAFY and CDR2 is YDVSNSKD.

This chain links TRGV4 with TRGJP2. TCRdb is silent on the J gene; assignment here came from matching the DNA to germline. This CDR3 spans 15 amino acids. Germline CDR1 reads EGSTGY; CDR2 reads YDSYTSSV. V gave up 5 bases and J gave up 3 bases; unmatched junction bases: 9. The CDR3 reads CATWVTMGSDWIKTF. DNA of the CDR3: TGTGCCACCTGGGTCACTATGGGTAGTGATTGGATCAAGACGTTT.

By sample fraction, this clone is medium-sized (0.01 to 0.1%). This sequence joins TRGV3 and TRGJ1 or TRGJ2. The J gene, not given by TCRdb, was assigned here from a germline match of the nucleotide sequence. Germline assignment: CDR1 VTNTFY and CDR2 YDVSTARD (reference sequence). This CDR3 has 14 amino acids. V was clipped by 0 bases and J by 6 bases; unmatched bases: 8. The CDR3 loop reads CATWDRPISYKKLF. The CDR3, as DNA: TGTGCCACCTGGGACAGGCCGATAAGTTATAAGAAACTCTTT.

This clone is termed medium-sized. The chain joins TRGV4 to TRGJ1 or TRGJ2. Assignment of the J gene here rests on matching the DNA to germline, because TCRdb gives none. V shed 2 bases, J shed 6 bases, and the junction held 4 bases outside the gene matches. Per the germline V gene, CDR1 is EGSTGY and CDR2 is YDSYTSSV. The CDR3 contains 12 residues. CDR3 bases: TGTGCCACCTGGGATGTGGCTTATAAGAAACTCTTT. It encodes CATWDVAYKKLF.

By share, this clone counts as medium-sized (0.01 to 0.1%). The chain combines TRGV8 with TRGJP1. As TCRdb names no J gene, one was assigned here on the basis of a DNA match to germline. Germline CDR1 VENAVY, CDR2 YDSYNSRV. The ends lost 1 base at V and 2 bases at J; junction bases unmatched: 10. CDR3 size: 17 residues. The CDR3 DNA follows: TGTGCCACCTGGGATAGAGAAAAGGGCACCACTGGTTGGTTCAAGATATTT. Protein sequence: CATWDREKGTTGWFKIF.

By sample fraction, this clone is medium-sized. The genes are TRGV5 and TRGJP1. TCRdb offers no J gene call, so here the DNA was matched to germline to obtain one. Germline V CDR1 and CDR2: VINAFY, YDVSNSKD. The trim removed 2 bases at V and 1 base at J, leaving 7 bases unmatched. The CDR3 runs to 16 residues. The CDR3 is CATWDTKITTGWFKIF. The CDR3 bases are TGTGCCACCTGGGACACGAAAATTACCACTGGTTGGTTCAAGATATTT.

This clone is classed as medium-sized. The sample contains more than one DNA sequence encoding this CDR3. The gene calls are TRGV2 and TRGJ1 or TRGJ2. The J gene, absent from TCRdb, was called here by matching the DNA to germline. The CDR3 runs to 13 residues. Germline CDR1 is EGSNGY and CDR2 is YDSYNSKV. With 1 base clipped from V and 4 bases from J, the junction kept 4 bases outside the gene matches. The CDR3 here is CATWDGGYYKKLF. Here the CDR3 DNA reads TGTGCCACCTGGGACGGCGGCTATTATAAGAAACTCTTT.

To note about this clone: No DNA is shown, since the ends of the CDR3 on it are uncertain; the CDR3 is the one TCRdb lists. The same CDR3 also results from other DNA sequences found in this sample. CDR3 residues: CATWDGLIIRNSLAVEQHF. The V gene is listed as TRGV2; no J gene was called. Germline loops: CDR1 EGSNGY, CDR2 YDSYNSKV. 19 amino acids form the CDR3, both terminal residues included.

This clone has a count of ten or more. The rearrangement uses TRGV9 and TRGJ1 or TRGJ2. Here the J gene was assigned by germline matching of the DNA, as TCRdb has none. This CDR3 contains 9 residues. Trimming removed 7 bases from V and 7 bases from J; junction bases left unmatched: 1. Per germline, CDR1 GITISATS and CDR2 ISYDGTV (reference sequence). DNA for the CDR3: TGTGCCTTGTGCTATAAGAAACTCTTT. Its translation is CALCYKKLF.

This clone is medium-sized. Because the CDR3's place on the DNA is in doubt, the DNA is left out and the CDR3 is given as listed by TCRdb. With the J gene uncalled, the V gene is TRGV11. TRGV11 is an open reading frame, and its role is uncertain. The CDR3 spans 24 residues, counting both ends. The CDR3 spells CTTVPAGLGTPPKIINTTGWFKIF.

In its sample, this clone was seen many times. The V call is TRGV2, the J call TRGJ1 or TRGJ2. The J gene, left out of TCRdb, was set here by checking the DNA against germline. The junction had 5 bases not matched to a gene; V was cut back by 5 bases and J by 1 base. The CDR3 contains 13 residues. Germline CDR1 reads EGSNGY; CDR2 reads YDSYNSKV. CDR3 coding DNA: TGTGCCACCTGGGCCCCCAATTATTATAAGAAACTCTTT. Its protein is CATWAPNYYKKLF.

By share, this clone ranks as medium-sized (0.01 to 0.1%). The genes are TRGV8 and TRGJP1. No J gene is reported in TCRdb; it was inferred here by comparing the DNA with germline. Germline V gene data show CDR1 as VENAVY and CDR2 as YDSYNSRV. V trimming: 5 bases; J trimming: 0 bases; junction bases outside the gene matches: 9. CDR3 size: 16 residues. CDR3 region: CATWGEGYTTGWFKIF. Written as DNA, the CDR3 is TGTGCCACCTGGGGGGAGGGGTATACCACTGGTTGGTTCAAGATATTT.

By proportion, this clone is medium-sized. The chain joins TRGV10 to TRGJP1. TCRdb is silent on the J gene; assignment here came from matching the DNA to germline. TRGV10 is an ORF; its function is uncertain. After removal of 8 bases from V and 1 base from J, the junction contained 5 bases not matched to a gene. The CDR3 runs to 14 residues. CDR3 sequence reads: CAAWLSTTGWFKIF. Here the CDR3 DNA reads TGTGCTGCGTGGCTATCTACCACTGGTTGGTTCAAGATATTT.

By share, this clone ranks as medium-sized. The CDR3 loop reads CATKNRFKIF. The DNA of the CDR3 is TGTGCTACCAAAAATAGGTTCAAGATATTT. The chain is built from TRGV10 and TRGJP1. TCRdb leaves out the J gene; it was filled in here by matching the DNA to germline. TRGV10 is marked as an open reading frame, function uncertain. This CDR3 has 10 amino acids. V lost 14 bases and J lost 12; bases outside the gene matches: 10.

This clone came up a few times. The amino acid sequence in TCRdb belongs to a much larger clone and departs from this DNA's translation at residue 12, likely a sequencing read error; the sequence shown is translated from the DNA. No J gene was called, and the V gene is TRGV10. TRGV10 carries the ORF label, with uncertain function. CDR3 length: 14 residues. The DNA of the CDR3 is TGTGCTGCGTGGGATTTTAGTAGTGATTGGATCGAGACGTTT. This gives the protein CAAWDFSSDWIETF.

By proportion, this clone is medium-sized. This sample also contains other DNA sequences that code for the same CDR3. The chain has TRGV2 and TRGJ1 or TRGJ2. Germline matching of the DNA provided the J gene here, since TCRdb leaves it blank. The germline V gene has CDR1 EGSNGY and CDR2 YDSYNSKV. The V segment lost 0 bases and the J segment 6 bases; nucleotides outside the gene matches: 2. The length of the CDR3 is 12 residues. CDR3 DNA sequence: TGTGCCACCTGGGACGGGCGTTATAAGAAACTCTTT. This sequence encodes CATWDGRYKKLF.

By proportion, this clone is medium-sized (0.01 to 0.1%). This chain's CDR3 is CAAWDPTYTTGWFKIF. CDR3 sequence (DNA): TGTGCTGCGTGGGACCCGACTTATACCACTGGTTGGTTCAAGATATTT. The chain has TRGV10 and TRGJP1. TCRdb offers no J gene call, so here the DNA was matched to germline to obtain one. TRGV10 is placed among ORFs of uncertain function. Trimming took 8 bases from V and 0 from J; bases not matched to a gene: 10. The CDR3 runs to 16 residues.

In its sample, this clone was seen a few times. This rearrangement joins TRGV11 to TRGJP2. TCRdb supplies no J gene; here it was assigned by aligning the nucleotide sequence to germline. TRGV11 is annotated as an ORF whose role is uncertain. The CDR3 is 13 amino acids. V lost 12 bases to trimming and J lost 0 bases; unmatched junction nucleotides: 4. The CDR3 spells CACPNSSDWIKTF. In DNA form, the CDR3 reads TGTGCCTGCCCTAATAGTAGTGATTGGATCAAGACGTTT.

This clone was counted between two and nine times. The chain joins TRGV3 to TRGJ1 or TRGJ2. The J gene, not given by TCRdb, was assigned here from a germline match of the nucleotide sequence. The CDR3 spans 14 residues. Germline values: CDR1 VTNTFY, CDR2 YDVSTARD (reference sequence). Losses at the gene ends were 1 base for V and 7 bases for J; bases not matched to a gene: 10. CDR3 in DNA: TGTGCCACCTGGGACAGAGTGGGGGGGTATAAGAAACTCTTT. This encodes CATWDRVGGYKKLF.

This clone is labeled medium-sized. This chain connects TRGV10 to TRGJ1 or TRGJ2. The J gene was missing in TCRdb and was found by matching the end of the DNA to germline. TRGV10 is placed among ORFs of uncertain function. The CDR3 extends over 10 amino acids. The V gene end was trimmed by 8 bases and the J gene end by 10 bases; junction bases not matched to a gene: 6. This CDR3 reads CAAWLTKKLF. In DNA form, the CDR3 reads TGTGCTGCGTGGCTAACAAAGAAACTCTTT.

By share of the sample, this clone is medium-sized. This chain links TRGV8 with TRGJ1 or TRGJ2. The J gene was missing in TCRdb and was found by matching the end of the DNA to germline. The CDR3 extends over 14 amino acids. The germline gives CDR1 VENAVY, CDR2 YDSYNSRV. V gave up 4 bases and J gave up 5 bases; unmatched junction bases: 11. CDR3 amino acids: CATWETGINYKKLF. CDR3 nucleotide sequence: TGTGCCACCTGGGAGACTGGAATTAATTATAAGAAACTCTTT.